Below are 12 T cell receptor beta chains sequenced from a single sample in a study of T cell repertoires in cytomegalovirus infection. MiXCR, applied by TCRdb to the reads, yields one record per CDR3 protein. The sample carries some 440,000 distinct CDR3 sequences, under 40% recorded once. Sequenced: PBMCs. Receptor source: a human donor in good health (CMV status not recorded). Some clones in this sample may be carry-over from other donors' samples.

This clonotype was seen a few times. This chain links TRBV14 with TRBJ2-1; D call uncertain. This CDR3 is 12 amino acids long. Trimming shortened V by 2 bases and J by 9 bases, and 8 bases separated the two germline ends. From germline, CDR1 is SGHDN and CDR2 FVKESK. The CDR3 is CASSQTTSEQFF. CDR3 sequence (DNA): TGTGCCAGCAGCCAAACCACATCTGAGCAGTTCTTC.

This chain links TRBV4-1 with TRBJ2-5, with D uncertain. Germline V CDR1 and CDR2: MGHRA, YSYEKL. This CDR3 has 14 residues. V lost 1 base to trimming and J lost 5 bases, with 11 bases between them. CDR3 amino acids: CASSQVGGVETQYF. DNA for the CDR3: TGCGCCAGCAGCCAAGTAGGTGGGGTTGAGACCCAGTACTTC.

This clonotype was seen a single time. This is likely a read error, given that the CDR3 carries no conserved phenylalanine or tryptophan at its end. This chain uses TRBV7-8 with TRBJ2-7; 10 bases fit TRBD2. This CDR3 is built from 16 residues. Trimming removed 4 bases from V and 2 bases from J; junction bases left unmatched: 8. The germline gives CDR1 SGHVS, CDR2 FQNEAQ. For the CDR3, the DNA is TGTGCCAGCAGCTCAAGACTAGCGGGCACAGCCTACGAGCAGTACTTA. Protein: CASSSRLAGTAYEQYL.

Worth noting for this clonotype: Mismatch with germline at one junction end may stem from a read error. This chain connects TRBV19 to TRBJ2-2; 8 bases are shared with TRBD2. This CDR3 has 21 amino acids. Germline V gene sequence: CDR1 LNHDA, CDR2 SQIVND (reference sequence). CDR3 DNA sequence: TGTGCCAGTAGGTCTCATTCTGGGCGGGGGGCCCCAGCTACGTCCACCGGGGTGCTGTTTTTT. This gives the protein CASRSHSGRGAPATSTGVLFF.

The DNA for the CDR3 is TGCGCCAGCAGCTTCAGTCCGGGGTTCGATCAGCCCCAGCATTTT. This sequence encodes CASSFSPGFDQPQHF. This chain links TRBV5-1 with TRBJ1-5; D remains unclear. The CDR3 has 15 residues. The V gene's germline CDR1 is SGHRS and CDR2 YFSETQ. Between the trimmed V and J ends, which lost 2 bases and 5 bases, there was a span of 14 bases.

This clonotype has a single count. The gene calls are TRBV23-1 and TRBJ2-1; D might be TRBD2 (6 bases). TRBV23-1 is classed as an ORF, of uncertain function. Trimming cost V 0 bases and J 10 bases, with 7 bases left between them. The length of the CDR3 is 12 residues. Here the CDR3 reads CASSQSEGEQFF. In DNA, the CDR3 is TGCGCCAGCAGTCAATCGGAGGGCGAGCAGTTCTTC.

This clonotype was detected a few times. The chain has TRBV11-2 and TRBJ1-1; the D is unclear. Per germline, CDR1 SGHAT and CDR2 FQNNGV. The CDR3 length is 13 residues. V lost 1 base to trimming and J lost 5 bases, with 8 bases between them. This CDR3 reads CASSLGTETEAFF. For the CDR3, the DNA is TGTGCCAGCAGCTTAGGAACAGAGACTGAAGCTTTCTTT. Full variable domain (missing parts from reference TRBV11-2 and TRBJ1-1): EAGVAQSPRYKIIEKRQSVAFWCNPISGHATLYWYQQILGQGPKLLIQFQNNGVVDDSQLPKDRFSAERLKGVDSTLKIQPAKLEDSAVYLCASSLGTETEAFFGQGTRLTVV.

This clonotype was detected a few times. The J gene is TRBJ1-1, the V gene TRBV7-2; weak D call: TRBD1 (5 bases). V shed 6 bases and J shed 4 bases, with 18 bases lying between them. In germline, CDR1 is SGHTA, CDR2 FQGNSA. CDR3 size: 15 residues. CDR3 loop: CASRGGRGSVTEAFF. The CDR3 nucleotides read TGTGCCAGCAGGGGGGGGAGGGGATCGGTCACTGAAGCTTTCTTT. Full variable domain (missing parts from reference TRBV7-2 and TRBJ1-1): GAGVSQSPSNKVTEKGKDVELRCDPISGHTALYWYRQSLGQGLEFLIYFQGNSAPDKSGLPSDRFSAERTGGSVSTLTIQRTQQEDSAVYLCASRGGRGSVTEAFFGQGTRLTVV.

This clonotype was seen a few times. The rearrangement links TRBV9 to TRBJ2-3; a weak D match, TRBD2 (6 bases). This CDR3 has 14 residues. Germline V gene lookup returns CDR1 SGDLS and CDR2 YYNGEE. V lost 1 base to trimming and J lost 3 bases, with 9 bases between them. Here the CDR3 reads CASSVYSGTDTQYF. The DNA of the CDR3 is TGTGCCAGCAGCGTATATAGCGGAACAGATACGCAGTATTTT.

This clonotype was recorded many times. The chain's CDR3 is CASSPGTAAYEQYF. CDR3 DNA: TGTGCCAGCAGCCCCGGGACAGCTGCCTACGAGCAGTACTTC. The chain joins TRBV19 to TRBJ2-7; 7 bases align to TRBD1. Germline trimming cut 9 bases from V and 2 bases from J; bases unmatched to any gene: 10. The CDR3 is 14 amino acids. Germline CDR1 and CDR2: LNHDA and SQIVND (reference sequence).

The chain uses TRBV20-1 and TRBJ1-1; D not certain. V was clipped by 0 bases and J by 0 bases, with 8 bases between them. From germline, CDR1 is DFQATT and CDR2 SNEGSKA (reference sequence). The CDR3 length is 14 residues. The CDR3 DNA reads TGCAGTGCTAGAGATGGCGCTATGAACACTGAAGCTTTCTTT. Protein sequence: CSARDGAMNTEAFF.

This clonotype was seen a handful of times. The chain has TRBV7-2 and TRBJ2-7; D is uncertain. V was cut by 6 bases and J by 2 bases, with 11 bases left in between. Germline V lookup: CDR1 SGHTA, CDR2 FQGNSA. The CDR3 extends over 13 amino acids. DNA of the CDR3: TGTGCCAGCAGACGGGTAGGCACCTACGAGCAGTACTTC. The encoded protein is CASRRVGTYEQYF. Full variable domain (remainder filled in from reference TRBV7-2 and TRBJ2-7): GAGVSQSPSNKVTEKGKDVELRCDPISGHTALYWYRQSLGQGLEFLIYFQGNSAPDKSGLPSDRFSAERTGGSVSTLTIQRTQQEDSAVYLCASRRVGTYEQYFGPGTRLTVT.